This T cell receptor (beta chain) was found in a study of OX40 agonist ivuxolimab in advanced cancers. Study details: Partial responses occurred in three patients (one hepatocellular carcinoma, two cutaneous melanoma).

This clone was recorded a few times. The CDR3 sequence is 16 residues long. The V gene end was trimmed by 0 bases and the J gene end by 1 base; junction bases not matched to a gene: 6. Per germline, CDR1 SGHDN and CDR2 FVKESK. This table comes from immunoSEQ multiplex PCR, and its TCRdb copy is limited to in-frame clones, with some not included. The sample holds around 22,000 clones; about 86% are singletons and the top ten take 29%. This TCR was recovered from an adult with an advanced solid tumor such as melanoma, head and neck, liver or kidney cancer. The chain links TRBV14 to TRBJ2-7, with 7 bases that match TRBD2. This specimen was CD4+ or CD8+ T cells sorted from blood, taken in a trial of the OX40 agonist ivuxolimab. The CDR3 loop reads CASSQDSLAASYEQYF. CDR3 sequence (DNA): TGTGCCAGCAGCCAAGATTCGCTAGCGGCTTCCTACGAGCAGTACTTC.